The clone carrying this TCR beta chain was detected many times. Its antigen is not known. The data were taken from a study of T cells in Graves' hyperthyroidism and ophthalmopathy. Findings of the study overall: A model of 13 V-J features distinguished ophthalmopathy from stable hyperthyroidism.

RNA transcripts were the template for amplifying TCR beta CDR3 regions. HTBI primers were employed in a first-round RT-PCR of the TCR CDR3. Each CDR3 protein gets one entry after TCRdb re-called the multiplex PCR reads with MiXCR. The sample contains approximately 720,000 distinct CDR3 sequences, around 19% of which appear only once. Germline V gene sequence: CDR1 SGHAT, CDR2 FQDESV (reference sequence). After removal of 1 base from V and 3 bases from J, the junction contained 7 bases not matched to a gene. The length of the CDR3 is 17 residues. The chain recombines TRBV11-1 with TRBJ2-1; 9 bases are shared with TRBD1. The sequence derives from a woman aged 45-59 years with Graves' hyperthyroidism that later progressed to Graves' ophthalmopathy. The sequenced material came from blood. This chain's CDR3 is CASSLVKWTGDYNEQFF. CDR3 nucleotides: TGTGCCAGCAGCTTAGTGAAGTGGACAGGGGACTACAATGAGCAGTTCTTC.